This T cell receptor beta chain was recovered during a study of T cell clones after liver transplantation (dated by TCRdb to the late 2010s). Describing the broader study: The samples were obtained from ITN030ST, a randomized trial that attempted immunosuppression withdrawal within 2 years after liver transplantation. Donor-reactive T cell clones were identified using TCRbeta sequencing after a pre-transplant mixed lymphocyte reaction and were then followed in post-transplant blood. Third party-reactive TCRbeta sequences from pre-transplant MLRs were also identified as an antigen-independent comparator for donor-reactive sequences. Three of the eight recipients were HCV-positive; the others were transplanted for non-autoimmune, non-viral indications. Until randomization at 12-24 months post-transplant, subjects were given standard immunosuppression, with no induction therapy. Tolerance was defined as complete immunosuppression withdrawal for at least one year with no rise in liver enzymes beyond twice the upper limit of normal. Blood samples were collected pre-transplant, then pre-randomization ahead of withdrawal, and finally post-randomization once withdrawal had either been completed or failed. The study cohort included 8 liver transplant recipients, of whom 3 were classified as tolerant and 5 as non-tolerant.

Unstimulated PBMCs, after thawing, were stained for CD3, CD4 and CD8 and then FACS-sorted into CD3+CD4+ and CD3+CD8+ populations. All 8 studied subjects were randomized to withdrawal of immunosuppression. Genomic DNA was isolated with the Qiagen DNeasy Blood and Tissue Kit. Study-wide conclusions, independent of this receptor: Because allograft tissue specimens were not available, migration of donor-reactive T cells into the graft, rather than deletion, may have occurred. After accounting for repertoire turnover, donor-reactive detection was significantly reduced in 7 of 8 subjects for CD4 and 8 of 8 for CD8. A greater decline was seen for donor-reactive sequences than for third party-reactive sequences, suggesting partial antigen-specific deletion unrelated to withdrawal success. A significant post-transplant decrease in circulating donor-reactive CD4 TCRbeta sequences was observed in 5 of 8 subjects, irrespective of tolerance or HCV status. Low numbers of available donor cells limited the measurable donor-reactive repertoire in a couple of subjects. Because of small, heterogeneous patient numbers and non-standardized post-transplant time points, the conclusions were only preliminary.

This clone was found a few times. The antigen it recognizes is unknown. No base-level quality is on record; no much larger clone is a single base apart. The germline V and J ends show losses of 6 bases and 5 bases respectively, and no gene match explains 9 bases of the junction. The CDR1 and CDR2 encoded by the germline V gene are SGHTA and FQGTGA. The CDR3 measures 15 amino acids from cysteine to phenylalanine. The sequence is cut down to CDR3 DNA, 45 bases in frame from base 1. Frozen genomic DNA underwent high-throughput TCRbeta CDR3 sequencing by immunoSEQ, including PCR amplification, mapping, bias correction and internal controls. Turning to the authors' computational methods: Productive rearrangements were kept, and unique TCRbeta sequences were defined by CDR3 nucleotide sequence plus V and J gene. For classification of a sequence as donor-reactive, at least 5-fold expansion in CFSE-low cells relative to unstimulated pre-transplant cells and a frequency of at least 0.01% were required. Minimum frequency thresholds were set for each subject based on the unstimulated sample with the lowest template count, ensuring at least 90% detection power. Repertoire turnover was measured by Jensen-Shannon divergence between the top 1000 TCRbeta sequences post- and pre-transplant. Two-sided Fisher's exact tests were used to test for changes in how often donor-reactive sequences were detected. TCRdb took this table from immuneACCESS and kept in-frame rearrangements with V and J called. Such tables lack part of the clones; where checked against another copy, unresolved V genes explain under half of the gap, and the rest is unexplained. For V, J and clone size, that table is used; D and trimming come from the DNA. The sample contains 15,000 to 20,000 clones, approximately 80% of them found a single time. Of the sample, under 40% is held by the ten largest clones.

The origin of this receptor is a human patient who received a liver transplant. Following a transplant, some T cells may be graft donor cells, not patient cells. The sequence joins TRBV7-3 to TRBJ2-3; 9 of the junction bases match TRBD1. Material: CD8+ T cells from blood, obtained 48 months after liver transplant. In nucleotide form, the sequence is TGTGCCAGCAGTTCCGGGACAGGGAGGAGAGATACGCAGTATTTT. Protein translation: CASSSGTGRRDTQYF.